One sample yielded the 30 T cell receptor beta chains listed below, sequenced in a study of blood T cells in healthy people across ages. The use of a sample-barcoded 5' primer and a J-beta primer mix characterized a second PCR of about 7 to 12 cycles. Using its own MiXCR run on the 5' RACE reads, TCRdb lists one record per CDR3 protein. The table lists 2 million or so distinct CDR3 sequences, roughly 52% of them singletons. Sequencing input: blood. The receptors here all came from a woman aged 40-49 years in good health.

V usage is TRBV12-3 or TRBV12-4 and J usage is TRBJ1-5, with 10 bases identical to TRBD1. The CDR3 totals 15 residues. With V trimmed by 5 bases and J by 2 bases, 3 bases remained unmatched. The CDR3: CASSRQGAGNQPQHF. DNA for the CDR3: TGTGCCAGCAGTCGACAGGGGGCTGGCAATCAGCCCCAGCATTTT.

This clonotype was seen a few times. Here the CDR3 reads CASSPPGRGAEQYF. Here the CDR3 DNA reads TGTGCCAGCAGTCCCCCAGGGCGCGGAGCCGAGCAGTACTTC. The chain joins TRBV7-2 to TRBJ2-7; a possible D gene is TRBD1 (5 bases). V was shortened by 6 bases and J by 6 bases, with 18 bases between the two germline ends. The CDR3 sequence is 14 residues long. The germline gives CDR1 SGHTA, CDR2 FQGNSA. Based on the CDR3 plus reference TRBV7-2 and TRBJ2-7, the full variable domain is GAGVSQSPSNKVTEKGKDVELRCDPISGHTALYWYRQSLGQGLEFLIYFQGNSAPDKSGLPSDRFSAERTGGSVSTLTIQRTQQEDSAVYLCASSPPGRGAEQYFGPGTRLTVT.

The gene calls are TRBV4-1 and TRBJ2-3; 10 nucleotides match TRBD1. CDR3 length: 15 residues. Germline CDR1 MGHRA, CDR2 YSYEKL. The ends lost 5 bases at V and 4 bases at J; junction bases unmatched: 6. The CDR3 protein is CASSAPGQGPDTQYF. Here the CDR3 DNA reads TGCGCCAGCAGCGCCCCGGGACAGGGGCCAGATACGCAGTATTTT.

This clonotype was seen only once. Since a much larger clone is just one base distant, this may be a read error. This rearrangement joins TRBV6-1 to TRBJ2-5; TRBD1 might be the D (6 bases). Trimming removed 8 bases at V and 0 bases at J, with 19 bases between. This CDR3 has 16 amino acids. CDR1 MNHNS and CDR2 SASEGT come from the germline V gene. The CDR3 protein is CASRVLARGNQETQYF. The CDR3 coding sequence is TGTGCCAGCCGTGTCTTAGCGAGGGGGAACCAAGAGACCCAGTACTTC.

The rearrangement joins TRBV18 to TRBJ2-1; perhaps TRBD2 as D (6 bases). Germline V CDR1 and CDR2: KGHSH, LQKENI. This CDR3 region has 14 residues. Trimming left V 8 bases short and J 8 bases short, with 19 bases between. CDR3 nucleotide sequence: TGTGCCAGCGCTAAGGATTCAACGGGGGATGAGCAGTTCTTC. This sequence encodes CASAKDSTGDEQFF.

V gene TRBV21-1 combines with J gene TRBJ2-6; the DNA was not compared with TRBD1, the D call given in the table. TRBV21-1 is classified as a pseudogene. This CDR3 spans 17 amino acids. CDR3 sequence (DNA): TGTGCCAGCAGCACCCGGACACGTCTCTCGAGGGCCAACGTCCTGACTTTC. Its protein product is CASSTRTRLSRANVLTF.

The chain links TRBV4-2 to TRBJ1-1; no clear D. This CDR3 has 16 residues. With 1 base removed from V and 1 base from J, the gap between germline ends came to 13 bases. Germline V lookup: CDR1 LGHNA, CDR2 YNFKEQ. CDR3: CASSQGVGRENTEAFF. The DNA of the CDR3 is TGTGCCAGCAGCCAAGGGGTGGGCAGAGAGAACACTGAAGCTTTCTTT.

The gene calls are TRBV29-1 and TRBJ2-1; 14 positions agree with TRBD2. Unmatched junction bases numbered 14, after V lost 7 bases and J lost 9 bases. Germline V CDR1 and CDR2: SQVTM, ANQGSEA. The CDR3 loop spans 16 amino acids. The CDR3, as DNA: TGCAGCGCCCGACTAGCGGGGGGGCTCGGGAACAGTGAGCAGTTCTTC. This sequence encodes CSARLAGGLGNSEQFF.

The table lists this clonotype with many counts. The chain has TRBV29-1 and TRBJ2-1; the D gene is possibly TRBD2 (6 bases). This CDR3 has 15 residues. CDR1 SQVTM and CDR2 ANQGSEA come from the germline V gene. With 1 base removed from V and 8 bases from J, the gap between germline ends came to 18 bases. The CDR3 region is CSVEGGTRRVDEQFF. DNA for the CDR3: TGCAGCGTTGAAGGGGGGACTCGAAGAGTCGATGAGCAGTTCTTC.

V usage is TRBV15 and J usage is TRBJ1-1; D is unresolved. The germline V gene encodes CDR1 LNHNV and CDR2 YYDKDF (reference sequence). CDR3 length: 13 amino acids. Trimming removed 3 bases from V and 3 bases from J, with 8 bases in between. The CDR3 nucleotides read TGTGCCACCAGCAGTACCGGGGACACTGAAGCTTTCTTT. Amino acid sequence: CATSSTGDTEAFF.

This chain connects TRBV29-1 to TRBJ2-7; TRBD2 aligns across 8 bases. The germline V gene has CDR1 SQVTM and CDR2 ANQGSEA. CDR3 length: 15 residues. Trimming cost V 3 bases and J 3 bases; bases outside gene matches: 10. The DNA of the CDR3 is TGCAGCGTTGAGGTGGCCGGGGGGGTGTACTACGAGCAGTACTTC. It yields the protein CSVEVAGGVYYEQYF.

DNA of the CDR3: TGTGCCAGCAGCGGGCGGGACTCAAGCTCCTACAATGAGCAGTTCTTC. It translates to CASSGRDSSSYNEQFF. V usage is TRBV7-2 and J usage is TRBJ2-1; maybe TRBD2 (6 bases). The germline CDR1 and CDR2 sequences are SGHTA and FQGNSA. This CDR3 is built from 16 residues. Trimming cost V 5 bases and J 0 bases, with 14 bases left between them.

The chain has TRBV5-1 and TRBJ2-1; weak D call: TRBD2 (5 bases). Germline CDR1 and CDR2: SGHRS and YFSETQ. Trimming cost V 4 bases and J 6 bases, with 14 bases left between them. The length of the CDR3 is 14 residues. The CDR3 protein is CASSPVDYRNEQFF. CDR3 DNA sequence: TGCGCCAGCAGCCCCGTCGACTACCGCAATGAGCAGTTCTTC.

This clonotype has just a few counts. In DNA, the CDR3 is TGTGCCAGCAGTTTCCTAGCGGGGGGGCACAATGAGCAGTTCTTC. Translated, it gives CASSFLAGGHNEQFF. The chain recombines TRBV12-3 or TRBV12-4 with TRBJ2-1; 12 nucleotides line up with TRBD2. Germline trimming cut 3 bases from V and 5 bases from J; bases unmatched to any gene: 2. This CDR3 comprises 15 residues.

Only a few counts were recorded for this clonotype. This rearrangement joins TRBV4-2 to TRBJ1-5; D gene unclear. The CDR3 is 17 residues long. Germline V gene data show CDR1 as LGHNA and CDR2 as YNFKEQ. Trimming left V 0 bases short and J 1 base short, with 13 bases between. CDR3 in amino acids: CASSQDTAPGSNQPQHF. Here the CDR3 DNA reads TGTGCCAGCAGCCAAGATACGGCCCCGGGAAGCAATCAGCCCCAGCATTTT.

V usage is TRBV6-2 or TRBV6-3 and J usage is TRBJ2-3; D is unresolved. This CDR3 contains 16 residues. Germline CDR1 is MNHEY and CDR2 is SVGEGT. Trimming stripped 6 bases from V and 1 base from J, with 17 bases between. CDR3 sequence reads: CASRYDLDLGTDTQYF. The CDR3 region has the DNA TGTGCCAGCAGATATGACCTAGACTTAGGCACAGATACGCAGTATTTT.

The table lists this clonotype with a few counts. The chain has TRBV6-1 and TRBJ2-7; D possibly corresponds to TRBD1 (6 bases). Trimming stripped 4 bases from V and 2 bases from J, with 12 bases between. Germline V gives CDR1 MNHNS, CDR2 SASEGT. The CDR3 contains 14 residues. The CDR3 loop is CASSARGFPYEQYF. Here the CDR3 DNA reads TGTGCCAGCAGTGCCAGGGGATTTCCCTACGAGCAGTACTTC.

This clonotype was found a few times. At one of its ends the junction is not consistent with the germline gene, which may arise from a read error. J is TRBJ2-7 and V is TRBV20-1; weak D call: TRBD1 (6 bases). Germline V gene data show CDR1 as DFQATT and CDR2 as SNEGSKA (reference sequence). CDR3 length equals 13 residues. CDR3: CSASRDTPYAQYF. CDR3 nucleotides: TGCAGTGCTAGTCGGGACACCCCCTACGCGCAGTACTTC.

The gene calls are TRBV6-6 and TRBJ2-1; TRBD1 agrees at 8 bases. With 7 bases clipped from V and 8 bases from J, the junction kept 10 bases outside the gene matches. In germline, CDR1 is MNHNY, CDR2 SVGAGI (reference sequence). The CDR3 runs to 14 residues. CDR3 residues: CASKGAGGRHEQFF. Here the CDR3 DNA reads TGTGCCAGCAAAGGAGCAGGGGGCCGGCATGAGCAGTTCTTC.

The V call is TRBV20-1, the J call TRBJ2-5, with 7 bases lining up with TRBD1. The CDR3 has 15 amino acids. The germline V gene encodes CDR1 DFQATT and CDR2 SNEGSKA (reference sequence). V lost 4 bases to trimming and J lost 3 bases; unmatched junction nucleotides: 11. The CDR3 DNA is TGCAGTGCTACTATTCCTGACAGGGACGAAGAGACCCAGTACTTC. This gives the protein CSATIPDRDEETQYF.

CDR3 protein: CASRSGGAVSYEQYF. The CDR3 DNA follows: TGTGCCAGCAGAAGCGGGGGGGCAGTTTCCTACGAGCAGTACTTC. V is TRBV6-2 or TRBV6-3 and J is TRBJ2-7, with 10 positions matching TRBD2. In germline, CDR1 is MNHEY, CDR2 SVGEGT. Trimming removed 6 bases from V and 1 base from J; junction bases left unmatched: 6. The CDR3 totals 15 residues.

J is TRBJ2-3 and V is TRBV20-1; 14 bases are shared with TRBD2. The CDR3 is 14 residues long. The junction had 6 bases not matched to a gene; V was cut back by 5 bases and J by 8 bases. Germline CDR1 reads DFQATT; CDR2 reads SNEGSKA (reference sequence). The chain's CDR3 is CSALRTSGGTTQYF. The CDR3 DNA reads TGCAGTGCTTTACGGACTAGCGGGGGGACTACGCAGTATTTT.

This clonotype was detected only a few times. This sequence joins TRBV11-2 and TRBJ2-5, with TRBD2 identical over 8 bases. Per germline, CDR1 SGHAT and CDR2 FQNNGV. The CDR3 totals 17 residues. Germline trimming cut 2 bases from V and 1 base from J; bases unmatched to any gene: 9. CDR3 in amino acids: CASSLFTAGGSQETQYF. CDR3 nucleotide sequence: TGTGCCAGCAGCTTATTCACGGCGGGGGGCTCCCAAGAGACCCAGTACTTC.

The chain is built from TRBV7-2 and TRBJ2-7; possible D gene TRBD2, 6 bases. Germline V gives CDR1 SGHTA, CDR2 FQGNSA. V lost 0 bases to trimming and J lost 2 bases, with 14 bases between them. This CDR3 is 16 amino acids long. The CDR3 is CASSLAFGSPPYEQYF. CDR3 in DNA: TGTGCCAGCAGCTTAGCGTTCGGGAGTCCTCCCTACGAGCAGTACTTC. The full variable domain, its missing parts supplied by reference TRBV7-2 and TRBJ2-7, is GAGVSQSPSNKVTEKGKDVELRCDPISGHTALYWYRQSLGQGLEFLIYFQGNSAPDKSGLPSDRFSAERTGGSVSTLTIQRTQQEDSAVYLCASSLAFGSPPYEQYFGPGTRLTVT.

This chain links TRBV6-5 with TRBJ2-3, with D possibly matching TRBD1 (5 bases). Germline assignment: CDR1 MNHEY and CDR2 SVGAGI. The CDR3 sequence is 13 residues long. V gave up 6 bases and J gave up 4 bases, with 11 bases separating them. The CDR3 region is CASRQGYADTQYF. CDR3 in DNA: TGTGCCAGCAGGCAGGGTTATGCAGATACGCAGTATTTT.

This chain uses TRBV7-2 with TRBJ2-7, with D perhaps matching TRBD1 (5 bases). Judging by the DNA end, TRBJ2-5 fits better; the J call may be wrong. The CDR3 is 14 residues long. Germline CDR1 SGHTA, CDR2 FQGNSA. CDR3: CASSLSGQGETQYF. CDR3 nucleotides: TGTGCCAGCAGCTTATCGGGCCAGGGAGAGACCCAGTACTTC.

The V gene is TRBV3-1, the J gene TRBJ2-7; TRBD2 might be the D (6 bases). Germline lookup yields CDR1 LGHDT and CDR2 YNNKEL (reference sequence). V lost 0 bases and J 0 bases, leaving 12 bases between the germline ends. CDR3 length: 16 amino acids. Here the CDR3 reads CASSQEVGGSSYEQYF. The CDR3 DNA reads as TGTGCCAGCAGCCAAGAGGTCGGGGGTAGCTCCTACGAGCAGTACTTC.

The chain uses TRBV4-3 and TRBJ1-2, with a weak D call TRBD1 (5 bases). The CDR3 has 15 amino acids. The V and J ends lost 0 bases and 0 bases respectively, with 8 bases between them. CDR1 and CDR2 (germline): LGHNA, YSLEER. Here the CDR3 reads CASSQDQGANYGYTF. DNA of the CDR3: TGCGCCAGCAGCCAAGACCAGGGAGCTAACTATGGCTACACCTTC.

The chain employs TRBV2 and TRBJ2-1; D might be TRBD1 (6 bases). V shed 7 bases and J shed 10 bases, with 17 bases lying between them. The CDR3 has 13 residues. Germline V gives CDR1 SNHLY, CDR2 FYNNEI. This CDR3 reads CASTQFRGDEQFF. The CDR3 coding sequence is TGTGCCAGCACTCAATTCAGGGGCGACGAGCAGTTCTTC. Variable domain in full (rest from reference TRBV2 and TRBJ2-1): EPEVTQTPSHQVTQMGQEVILRCVPISNHLYFYWYRQILGQKVEFLVSFYNNEISEKSEIFDDQFSVERPDGSNFTLKIRSTKLEDSAMYFCASTQFRGDEQFFGPGTRLTVL.

The chain couples TRBV4-3 to TRBJ1-1; D is undetermined. Trimming cost V 0 bases and J 0 bases, with 8 bases left between them. Germline V gene data show CDR1 as LGHNA and CDR2 as YSLEER. This CDR3 has 15 residues. In DNA form, the CDR3 reads TGCGCCAGCAGCCAAGATCGAAGCATGAACACTGAAGCTTTCTTT. The encoded protein is CASSQDRSMNTEAFF.